The clone carrying this TCR beta chain has only a few counts. Its specificity is not known. An equimolar mix of two oligonucleotides served as the beta constant-region primer for TRBC1 and TRBC2. From the UMI-ligation and nested PCR reads, TCRdb called clonotypes with MiXCR, one entry per CDR3 protein. In the table there are 130,000 to 150,000 distinct CDR3 sequences, over 15% of which are singletons. This sample is part of a study of naive and memory T cell subsets. Study-wide results and limits: Naive repertoires, especially CD8, held a few larger clonotypes, possibly memory cells re-expressing CD45RA.

The germline gives CDR1 MNHNY, CDR2 SVGAGI (reference sequence). V shed 7 bases, J shed 6 bases, and the junction held 11 bases outside the gene matches. The CDR3 loop spans 14 amino acids. The chain recombines TRBV6-6 with TRBJ2-7, with 8 bases matching TRBD1. The clonotype was recovered from a human donor in good health. The sample was naive CD4+ T cells from blood. The CDR3: CASKAQGALGEQYF. Written as DNA, the CDR3 is TGTGCCAGCAAGGCCCAGGGGGCCCTGGGCGAGCAGTACTTC.